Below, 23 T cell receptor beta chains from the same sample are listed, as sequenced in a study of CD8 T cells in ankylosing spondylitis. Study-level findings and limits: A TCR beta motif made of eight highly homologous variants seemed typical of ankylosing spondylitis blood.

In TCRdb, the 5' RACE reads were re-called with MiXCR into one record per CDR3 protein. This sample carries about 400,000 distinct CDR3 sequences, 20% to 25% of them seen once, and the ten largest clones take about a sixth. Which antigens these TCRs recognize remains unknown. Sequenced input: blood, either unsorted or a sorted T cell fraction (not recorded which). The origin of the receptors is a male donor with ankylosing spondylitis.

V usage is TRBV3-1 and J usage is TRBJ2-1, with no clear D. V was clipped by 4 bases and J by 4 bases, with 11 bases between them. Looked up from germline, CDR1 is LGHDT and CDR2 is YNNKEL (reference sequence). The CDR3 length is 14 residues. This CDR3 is CASSRERRYNEQFF. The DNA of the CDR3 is TGTGCCAGCAGCCGGGAACGACGGTACAATGAGCAGTTCTTC.

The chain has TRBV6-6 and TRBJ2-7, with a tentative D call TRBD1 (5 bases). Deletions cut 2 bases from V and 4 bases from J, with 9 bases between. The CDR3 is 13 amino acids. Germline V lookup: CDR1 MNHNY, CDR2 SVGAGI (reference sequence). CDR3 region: CASSYETAYEQYF. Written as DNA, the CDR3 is TGTGCCAGCAGTTACGAGACAGCATACGAGCAGTACTTC.

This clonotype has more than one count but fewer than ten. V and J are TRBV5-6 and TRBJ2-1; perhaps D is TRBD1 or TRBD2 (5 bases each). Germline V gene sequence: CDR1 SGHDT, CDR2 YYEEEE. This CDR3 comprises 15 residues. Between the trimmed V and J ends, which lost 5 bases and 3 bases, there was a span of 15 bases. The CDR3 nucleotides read TGTGCCAGCAGGTTCCGGGGCGCCATCTACAATGAGCAGTTCTTC. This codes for CASRFRGAIYNEQFF.

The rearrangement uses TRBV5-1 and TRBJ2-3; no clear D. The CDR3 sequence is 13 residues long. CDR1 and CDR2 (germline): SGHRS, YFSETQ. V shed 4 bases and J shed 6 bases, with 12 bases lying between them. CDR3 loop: CASSPHLRDTQYF. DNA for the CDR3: TGCGCCAGCAGCCCCCATTTGCGGGATACGCAGTATTTT.

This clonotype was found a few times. The CDR3 loop reads CASSSRIAGLYEQYF. The CDR3 DNA sequence: TGTGCCAGCAGTTCCCGGATAGCGGGTCTGTACGAGCAGTACTTC. The gene calls are TRBV28 and TRBJ2-7; TRBD2 matches at 7 bases. After removal of 4 bases from V and 4 bases from J, the junction contained 10 bases not matched to a gene. This CDR3 region has 15 residues. The germline V gene has CDR1 MDHEN and CDR2 SYDVKM.

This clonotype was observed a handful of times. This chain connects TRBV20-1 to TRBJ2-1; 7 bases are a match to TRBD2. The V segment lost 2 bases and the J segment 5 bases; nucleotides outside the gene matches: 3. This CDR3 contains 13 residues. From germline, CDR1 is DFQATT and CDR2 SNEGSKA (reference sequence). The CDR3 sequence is CSARSGNHNEQFF. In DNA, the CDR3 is TGCAGTGCTAGAAGCGGGAACCACAATGAGCAGTTCTTC.

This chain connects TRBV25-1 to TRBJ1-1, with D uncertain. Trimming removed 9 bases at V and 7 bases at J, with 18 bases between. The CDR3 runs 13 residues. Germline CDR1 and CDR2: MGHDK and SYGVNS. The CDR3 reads CASAVGEGVEAFF. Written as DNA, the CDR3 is TGTGCCAGTGCCGTGGGTGAAGGAGTTGAAGCTTTCTTT. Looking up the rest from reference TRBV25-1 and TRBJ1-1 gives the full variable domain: EADIYQTPRYLVIGTGKKITLECSQTMGHDKMYWYQQDPGMELHLIHYSYGVNSTEKGDLSSESTVSRIRTEHFPLTLESARPSHTSQYLCASAVGEGVEAFFGQGTRLTVV.

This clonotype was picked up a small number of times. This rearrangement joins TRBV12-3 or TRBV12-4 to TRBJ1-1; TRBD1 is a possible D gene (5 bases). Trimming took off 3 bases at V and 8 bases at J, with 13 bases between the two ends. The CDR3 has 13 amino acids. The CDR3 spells CASSLGGSSEAFF. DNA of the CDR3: TGTGCCAGCAGTTTGGGGGGGTCATCCGAAGCTTTCTTT.

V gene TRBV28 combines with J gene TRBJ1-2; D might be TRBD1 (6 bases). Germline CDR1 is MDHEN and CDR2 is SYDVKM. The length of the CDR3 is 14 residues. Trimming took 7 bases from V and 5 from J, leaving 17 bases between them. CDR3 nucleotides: TGTGCCAGCACTCTGGACAGTAGGATATATGGCTACACCTTC. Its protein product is CASTLDSRIYGYTF.

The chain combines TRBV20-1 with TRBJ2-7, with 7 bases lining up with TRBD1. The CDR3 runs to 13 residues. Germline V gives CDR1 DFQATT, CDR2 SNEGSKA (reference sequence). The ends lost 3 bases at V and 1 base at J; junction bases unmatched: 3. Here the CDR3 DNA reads TGCAGTGCTAGTCCGACAGGGTCCTACGAGCAGTACTTC. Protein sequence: CSASPTGSYEQYF.

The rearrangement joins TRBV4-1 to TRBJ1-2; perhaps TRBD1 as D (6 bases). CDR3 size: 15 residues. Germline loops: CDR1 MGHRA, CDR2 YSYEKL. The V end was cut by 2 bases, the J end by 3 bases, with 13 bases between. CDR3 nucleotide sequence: TGCGCCAGCAGCCAACCGAGGGGGGGCCACTATGGCTACACCTTC. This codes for CASSQPRGGHYGYTF.

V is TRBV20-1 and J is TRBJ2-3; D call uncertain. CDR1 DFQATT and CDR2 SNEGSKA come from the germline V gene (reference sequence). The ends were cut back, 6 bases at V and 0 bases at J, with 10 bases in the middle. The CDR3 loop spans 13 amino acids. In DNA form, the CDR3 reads TGCAGTGCCGACCGGGCTAGCACAGATACGCAGTATTTT. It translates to CSADRASTDTQYF.

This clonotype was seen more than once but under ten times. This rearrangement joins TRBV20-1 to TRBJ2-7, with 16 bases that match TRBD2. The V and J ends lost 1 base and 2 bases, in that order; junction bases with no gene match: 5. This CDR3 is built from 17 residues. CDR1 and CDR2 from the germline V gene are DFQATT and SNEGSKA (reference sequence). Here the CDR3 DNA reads TGCAGTGCTAGAGTCACGGGACTAGCGGGGGGGACCTACGAGCAGTACTTC. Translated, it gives CSARVTGLAGGTYEQYF.

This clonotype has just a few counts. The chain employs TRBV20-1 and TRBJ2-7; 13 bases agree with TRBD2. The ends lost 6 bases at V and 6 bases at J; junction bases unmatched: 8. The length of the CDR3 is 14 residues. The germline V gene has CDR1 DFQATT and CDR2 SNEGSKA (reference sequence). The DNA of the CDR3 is TGCAGTGCCCGAGCGGGACTAGCGGGATCCGAGCAGTACTTC. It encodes CSARAGLAGSEQYF.

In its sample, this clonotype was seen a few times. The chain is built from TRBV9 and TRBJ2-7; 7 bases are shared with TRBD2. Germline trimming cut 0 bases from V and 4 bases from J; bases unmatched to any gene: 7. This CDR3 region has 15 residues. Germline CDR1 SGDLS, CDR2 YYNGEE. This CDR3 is CASSVGSGRAYEQYF. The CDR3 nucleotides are TGTGCCAGCAGCGTAGGATCTGGGAGGGCTTACGAGCAGTACTTC.

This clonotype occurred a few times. The CDR3 region has the DNA TGCAGTGCTGGCAGGGGGCTAACTAATGAAAAACTGTTTTTT. It codes for CSAGRGLTNEKLFF. The V and J genes are TRBV20-1 and TRBJ1-4, with TRBD1 matching over 8 bases. Trimming cost V 5 bases and J 1 base; bases outside gene matches: 3. CDR3 size: 14 residues. Germline CDR1 DFQATT, CDR2 SNEGSKA (reference sequence).

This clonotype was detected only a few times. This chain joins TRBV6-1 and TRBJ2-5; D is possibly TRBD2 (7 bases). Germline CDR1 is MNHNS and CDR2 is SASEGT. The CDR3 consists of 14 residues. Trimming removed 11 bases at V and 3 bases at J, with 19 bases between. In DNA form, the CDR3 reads TGTGCCGGGGGGGGCTCTTCCAGGGAAGAGACCCAGTACTTC. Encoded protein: CAGGGSSREETQYF.

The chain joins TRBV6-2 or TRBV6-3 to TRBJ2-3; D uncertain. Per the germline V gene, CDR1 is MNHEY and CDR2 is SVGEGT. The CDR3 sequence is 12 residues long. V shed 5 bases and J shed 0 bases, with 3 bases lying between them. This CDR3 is CASSESTDTQYF. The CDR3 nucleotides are TGTGCCAGCAGTGAGAGCACAGATACGCAGTATTTT.

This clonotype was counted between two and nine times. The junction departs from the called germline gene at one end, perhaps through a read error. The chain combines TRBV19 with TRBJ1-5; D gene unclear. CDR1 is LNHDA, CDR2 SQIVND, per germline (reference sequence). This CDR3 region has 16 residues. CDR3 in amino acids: CASIISGRGSNQPQHF. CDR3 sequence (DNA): TGTGCCAGTATTATAAGCGGGCGCGGGAGCAATCAGCCCCAGCATTTT.

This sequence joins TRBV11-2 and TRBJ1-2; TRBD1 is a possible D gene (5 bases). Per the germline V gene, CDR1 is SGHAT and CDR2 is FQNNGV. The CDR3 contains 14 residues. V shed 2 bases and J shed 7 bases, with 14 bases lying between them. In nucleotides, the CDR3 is TGTGCCAGCAGCTTAAACGCAGGGAGTAGTGGCTACACCTTC. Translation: CASSLNAGSSGYTF.

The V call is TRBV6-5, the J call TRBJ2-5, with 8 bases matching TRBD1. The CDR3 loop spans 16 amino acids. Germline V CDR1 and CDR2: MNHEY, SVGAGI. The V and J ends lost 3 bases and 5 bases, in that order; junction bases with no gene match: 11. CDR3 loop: CASSYSSDRGWETQYF. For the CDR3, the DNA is TGTGCCAGCAGTTATTCCAGCGACAGGGGTTGGGAGACCCAGTACTTC.

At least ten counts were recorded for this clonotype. The DNA of the CDR3 is TGTGCCAGCTCACCGCCCCTAGTTAATGAGCAGTTCTTC. Its protein product is CASSPPLVNEQFF. This chain uses TRBV18 with TRBJ2-1; D is uncertain. The V end was cut by 3 bases, the J end by 7 bases, with 10 bases between. The germline V gene encodes CDR1 KGHSH and CDR2 LQKENI. The CDR3 is made up of 13 amino acids.

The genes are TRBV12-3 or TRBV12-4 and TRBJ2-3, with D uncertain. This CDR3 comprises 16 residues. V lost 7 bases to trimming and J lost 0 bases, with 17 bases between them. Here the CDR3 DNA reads TGTGCCAGCAAACCAGTCTTTCGAGAGAGCACAGATACGCAGTATTTT. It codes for CASKPVFRESTDTQYF.